These T cell receptor beta chains were read from a single sample in a study of T-cell memory formation after mild COVID-19. TCRdb ran MiXCR on the 5' RACE reads and lists one entry per CDR3 protein. The sample holds 150,000 or so distinct CDR3 sequences; about 14% are singletons and the top ten take around 14%. Input material: PBMCs or a T cell subset sorted from them (not recorded which). These receptors originate from an adult woman who had mild COVID-19 (a few samples of this study predate the infection). Cell type and time point are not known. Each CDR3 is given with its conserved first and last residue. The D gene is left open where the match is weak. Some rows mark clone size as missing; the rest say once, few, many or name a class of expanded clone.

j_gene | d_gene | abundance | v_gene | CDR3aa | CDR3nt
TRBJ2-7 | - | - | TRBV6-2/TRBV6-3 | CASSAPTSRRYEQYF | TGTGCCAGCAGTGCCCCGACTAGTCGACGGTACGAGCAGTACTTC
TRBJ2-3 | TRBD1 | few | TRBV6-5 | CASSSDRVADTQYF | TGTGCCAGCAGTTCGGACAGGGTTGCAGATACGCAGTATTTT
TRBJ2-5 | TRBD2 | many | TRBV6-5 | CASSYQLVAGVQETQYF | TGTGCCAGCAGTTACCAGTTGGTAGCGGGAGTCCAAGAGACCCAGTACTTC
TRBJ2-7 | - | - | TRBV4-3 | CASSQTGIPSYEQYF | TGCGCCAGCAGCCAAACAGGGATCCCCTCCTACGAGCAGTACTTC
TRBJ1-1 | - | few | TRBV18 | CASSELNTEAFF | TGTGCCAGCTCAGAACTGAACACTGAAGCTTTCTTT
TRBJ2-1 | - | few | TRBV7-9 | CASSLRRSSSYNEQFF | TGTGCCAGCAGCTTAAGGCGGAGCAGCTCCTACAATGAGCAGTTCTTC
TRBJ2-7 | TRBD2 | few | TRBV4-2 | CASSQPGLAGGYEQYF | TGTGCCAGCAGCCAGCCGGGACTAGCGGGGGGCTACGAGCAGTACTTC
TRBJ2-7 | - | - | TRBV5-1 | CASSSNPTLPYEQYF | TGCGCCAGCAGTTCTAATCCCACACTTCCTTACGAGCAGTACTTC
TRBJ2-3 | TRBD2 | - | TRBV30 | CAWSIGRTSGRIDTQYF | TGTGCCTGGAGTATCGGTCGGACTAGCGGGAGGATAGATACGCAGTATTTT
TRBJ2-1 | TRBD2 | - | TRBV9 | CASSVGGSNYEQFF | TGTGCCAGCAGCGTGGGCGGGAGTAACTATGAGCAGTTCTTC
TRBJ1-1 | - | many | TRBV10-3 | CAIRDSMNTEAFF | TGTGCCATCAGAGACAGCATGAACACTGAAGCTTTCTTT
TRBJ2-3 | - | many | TRBV24-1 | CATSDLIQRDTQYF | TGTGCCACCAGTGATTTGATCCAGAGAGATACGCAGTATTTT
TRBJ1-5 | - | - | TRBV12-3/TRBV12-4 | CASSPPRTGSQPQHF | TGTGCCAGCAGCCCACCACGTACAGGGTCTCAGCCCCAGCATTTT
TRBJ2-5 | - | - | TRBV27 | CASSFQGTKYQETQYF | TGTGCCAGCAGTTTCCAGGGGACCAAGTACCAAGAGACCCAGTACTTC
TRBJ2-4 | - | - | TRBV6-5 | CASSSPGHLAKNIQYF | TGTGCCAGCAGTTCCCCGGGACACCTAGCCAAAAACATTCAGTACTTC
TRBJ1-5 | TRBD1 | few | TRBV7-9 | CASSLGTGAINQPQHF | TGTGCCAGCAGCTTGGGGACAGGGGCCATCAATCAGCCCCAGCATTTT
TRBJ1-2 | - | few | TRBV24-1 | CATSWASGGDYGYTF | TGTGCCACCAGTTGGGCATCGGGCGGAGACTATGGCTACACCTTC
TRBJ2-3 | TRBD1 | few | TRBV5-1 | CASSAGQGVPDTQYF | TGCGCCAGCAGCGCGGGACAGGGGGTACCAGATACGCAGTATTTT
TRBJ2-5 | TRBD2 | few | TRBV24-1 | CATSDTSGRIETQYF | TGTGCCACCAGTGATACTAGCGGGAGGATAGAGACCCAGTACTTC
TRBJ1-1 | TRBD1 | many | TRBV7-9 | CASSLTGVNTEAFF | TGTGCCAGCAGCTTAACAGGGGTGAACACTGAAGCTTTCTTT
TRBJ2-7 | TRBD1 | few | TRBV4-1 | CASSQEHRDSHEQYF | TGCGCCAGCAGCCAAGAGCACCGGGACAGTCACGAGCAGTACTTC
TRBJ2-3 | TRBD2 | - | TRBV20-1 | CSAPRTSGSDTQYF | TGCAGTGCTCCGAGGACTAGCGGGAGTGATACGCAGTATTTT
TRBJ2-2 | TRBD1 | few | TRBV27 | CASTTGGRTGELFF | TGTGCCAGTACAACAGGGGGCCGAACCGGGGAGCTGTTTTTT
TRBJ2-7 | - | many | TRBV29-1 | CSVEGHTPYEQYF | TGCAGCGTTGAAGGACACACTCCCTACGAGCAGTACTTC
TRBJ2-7 | - | - | TRBV5-1 | CASSDTGTEQYF | TGCGCCAGCAGCGATACAGGGACCGAGCAGTACTTC
TRBJ2-3 | - | few | TRBV12-3/TRBV12-4 | CASISQGNSRTDTQYF | TGTGCCAGCATTTCCCAGGGGAACAGCCGCACAGATACGCAGTATTTT
TRBJ2-7 | TRBD1 | - | TRBV7-9 | CASSPKDRIYEQYF | TGTGCCAGCAGCCCCAAGGACAGGATCTACGAGCAGTACTTC
TRBJ1-1 | TRBD1 | - | TRBV12-3/TRBV12-4 | CASSGQGAATEAFF | TGTGCCAGCAGTGGACAGGGGGCGGCCACTGAAGCTTTCTTT
TRBJ2-6 | - | - | TRBV24-1 | CATSDGGANVLTF | TGTGCCACCAGTGACGGCGGGGCCAACGTCCTGACTTTC
TRBJ2-5 | - | - | TRBV5-1 | CASRDFGWKEETQYF | TGCGCCAGCAGGGATTTCGGATGGAAAGAAGAGACCCAGTACTTC
TRBJ2-7 | TRBD1 | many | TRBV5-1 | CASSSGTGLEQYF | TGCGCCAGCAGCTCAGGGACAGGGCTCGAGCAGTACTTC
TRBJ2-5 | - | few | TRBV2 | CASSYRQETQYF | TGTGCCAGCAGCTACAGACAAGAGACCCAGTACTTC
TRBJ2-2 | TRBD1 | - | TRBV12-3/TRBV12-4 | CASRGRGRAAGELFF | TGTGCCAGCAGGGGCAGGGGGCGAGCGGCCGGGGAGCTGTTTTTT
TRBJ2-2 | - | many | TRBV29-1 | CSVEGLRNTGELFF | TGCAGCGTTGAGGGCCTCCGTAACACCGGGGAGCTGTTTTTT
TRBJ2-3 | - | - | TRBV5-1 | CASSHTDTQYF | TGCGCCAGCAGCCACACAGATACGCAGTATTTT
TRBJ2-5 | - | many | TRBV5-1 | CASSYLKTETQYF | TGCGCCAGCAGCTATCTAAAGACGGAGACCCAGTACTTC
TRBJ2-1 | TRBD2 | many | TRBV12-3/TRBV12-4 | CASSLVAGAYNEQFF | TGTGCCAGCAGTTTAGTGGCGGGAGCTTACAATGAGCAGTTCTTC
TRBJ2-2 | - | few | TRBV7-3 | CASSLGSSVGELFF | TGTGCCAGCAGCTTAGGGTCCTCGGTCGGGGAGCTGTTTTTT
TRBJ1-1 | - | - | TRBV11-1 | CASSLQGWNTEAFF | TGTGCCAGCAGCTTACAGGGGTGGAACACTGAAGCTTTCTTT
TRBJ2-2 | - | few | TRBV5-6 | CASSWDTGELFF | TGTGCCAGCAGTTGGGACACCGGGGAGCTGTTTTTT
TRBJ2-5 | TRBD1 | few | TRBV5-4 | CASSLVGQALGTQYF | TGTGCCAGCAGCTTGGTGGGACAGGCCCTAGGGACCCAGTACTTC
TRBJ2-1 | TRBD2 | - | TRBV7-6 | CASSPWREGSYNEQFF | TGTGCCAGCAGCCCATGGCGGGAGGGATCCTACAATGAGCAGTTCTTC
TRBJ2-2 | - | many | TRBV5-6 | CASSLVGSSGGTGELFF | TGTGCCAGCAGCTTGGTGGGTTCCAGCGGCGGCACCGGGGAGCTGTTTTTT
TRBJ2-5 | - | few | TRBV4-1 | CASSQATQGQETQYF | TGCGCCAGCAGCCAAGCCACACAGGGCCAGGAGACCCAGTACTTC
TRBJ2-3 | - | many | TRBV2 | CASSLENGSTDTQYF | TGTGCCAGCAGCTTGGAAAATGGTAGCACAGATACGCAGTATTTT
TRBJ2-1 | - | few | TRBV7-2 | CASSPGPVGSGYNEQFF | TGTGCCAGCAGCCCAGGTCCGGTGGGATCGGGATACAATGAGCAGTTCTTC